A single sample gave rise to the 13 T cell receptor beta chains below, sequenced in a study of early T cells in non-severe SARS-CoV-2 infection. TCRdb re-called the 5' RACE reads through MiXCR, storing one row per CDR3 protein. Of fewer than 65,000 distinct CDR3 sequences in the sample, roughly 7.1% were seen once. The input for sequencing was whole blood, taken at baseline. These receptors all stem from an adult who was a healthcare worker with PCR-confirmed SARS-CoV-2 infection or an uninfected control (not recorded which).

This clonotype occurred many times. The V call is TRBV20-1, the J call TRBJ2-3, with D possibly matching TRBD1 (6 bases). Germline CDR1 is DFQATT and CDR2 is SNEGSKA (reference sequence). Trimming removed 7 bases from V and 5 bases from J, with 13 bases in between. The CDR3 runs to 12 residues. Here the CDR3 DNA reads TGCAGTGAGGAAGGGGGTGGAGATACGCAGTATTTT. Translation: CSEEGGGDTQYF.

This chain joins TRBV5-8 and TRBJ2-7; 7 bases map to TRBD2. Germline trimming cut 3 bases from V and 4 bases from J; bases unmatched to any gene: 7. The CDR3 has 14 amino acids. Germline CDR1 is SGHTS and CDR2 is YDEGEE. The chain's CDR3 is CASSSGLDWYEQYF. DNA for the CDR3: TGTGCCAGCAGCTCAGGACTAGACTGGTACGAGCAGTACTTC.

This clonotype appeared a few times. The V and J genes are TRBV19 and TRBJ2-3; 13 bases fit TRBD2. Trimming took 5 bases from V and 4 from J; bases not matched to a gene: 6. The CDR3 is 16 residues long. Germline V gene sequence: CDR1 LNHDA, CDR2 SQIVND (reference sequence). As DNA, the CDR3 is TGTGCCAGTAGTGCCGGACTAGCGGGAGTCGCAGATACGCAGTATTTT. Translated, it gives CASSAGLAGVADTQYF. The full variable domain, its missing parts supplied by reference TRBV19 and TRBJ2-3, is DGGITQSPKYLFRKEGQNVTLSCEQNLNHDAMYWYRQDPGQGLRLIYYSQIVNDFQKGDIAEGYSVSREKKESFPLTVTSAQKNPTAFYLCASSAGLAGVADTQYFGPGTRLTVL.

The table lists this clonotype with many counts. The chain has TRBV29-1 and TRBJ1-6, with 7 nucleotides matching TRBD1. The CDR3 runs 13 residues. Per germline, CDR1 SQVTM and CDR2 ANQGSEA. J was trimmed by 9 bases and V by 4 bases; bases with no gene match: 6. The CDR3 is CSVGRDRSSPLHF. The DNA for the CDR3 is TGCAGCGTTGGCCGGGACAGATCTTCACCCCTCCACTTT.

The chain combines TRBV6-5 with TRBJ2-1; D ambiguous. The V gene's germline CDR1 is MNHEY and CDR2 SVGAGI. The CDR3 runs 16 residues. V was shortened by 0 bases and J by 7 bases, with 16 bases between the two germline ends. For the CDR3, the DNA is TGTGCCAGCAGTTACTCTCCTGTCCGACTGGGAAATGAGCAGTTCTTC. Amino acid sequence: CASSYSPVRLGNEQFF.

This clonotype was recorded a few times. V and J are TRBV5-5 and TRBJ2-7; D is ambiguous. Germline lookup yields CDR1 SGHKS and CDR2 YYEKEE (reference sequence). The CDR3 contains 14 residues. Trimming shortened V by 1 base and J by 7 bases, and 15 bases separated the two germline ends. CDR3 protein: CASSLSAEPREQYF. Here the CDR3 DNA reads TGTGCCAGCAGCTTGTCGGCCGAGCCTCGGGAGCAGTACTTC.

This chain links TRBV10-3 with TRBJ2-7, with D unresolved. This CDR3 has 13 amino acids. Germline V gene sequence: CDR1 ENHRY, CDR2 SYGVKD. The V and J ends lost 4 bases and 1 base respectively, with 8 bases between them. The CDR3 DNA reads TGTGCCATCAGTGTCGGCAATTCCTACGAGCAGTACTTC. Residues: CAISVGNSYEQYF.

This clonotype was seen only a few times. The chain is built from TRBV18 and TRBJ2-7; 13 nucleotides line up with TRBD2. This CDR3 region has 18 residues. Looked up from germline, CDR1 is KGHSH and CDR2 is LQKENI. V shed 1 base, J shed 0 bases, and the junction held 6 bases outside the gene matches. The CDR3 bases are TGTGCCAGCTCACCACGCGGACTAGCGGGAGCAGCCTCCTACGAGCAGTACTTC. As protein: CASSPRGLAGAASYEQYF.

This clonotype was observed many times. The CDR3 nucleotides read TGCAGTGCTCCAGGGTTGCGCAATCAGCCCCAGCATTTT. Amino acid sequence: CSAPGLRNQPQHF. The chain joins TRBV20-1 to TRBJ1-5, with D perhaps matching TRBD1 (5 bases). Trimming shortened V by 5 bases and J by 2 bases, and 10 bases separated the two germline ends. Germline V gene sequence: CDR1 DFQATT, CDR2 SNEGSKA (reference sequence). The length of the CDR3 is 13 residues.

This clonotype has more than one count but fewer than ten. The rearrangement uses TRBV7-2 and TRBJ2-7; tentative D call: TRBD1 (6 bases). The CDR3 sequence is 14 residues long. Trimming took off 5 bases at V and 2 bases at J, with 13 bases between the two ends. Germline V lookup: CDR1 SGHTA, CDR2 FQGNSA. The CDR3 DNA sequence: TGTGCCAGCAGCGTACAGGGTGGAGCCTACGAGCAGTACTTC. As protein: CASSVQGGAYEQYF.

The genes are TRBV20-1 and TRBJ1-4; a possible D gene is TRBD1 (6 bases). V was shortened by 4 bases and J by 8 bases, with 17 bases between the two germline ends. The germline V gene has CDR1 DFQATT and CDR2 SNEGSKA (reference sequence). This CDR3 comprises 14 residues. CDR3 in DNA: TGCAGTGCTATCAGTCGCCAGGGGTACGAAAAACTGTTTTTT. It translates to CSAISRQGYEKLFF.

The J gene is TRBJ2-2, the V gene TRBV20-1; D not resolved. Between the trimmed V and J ends, which lost 2 bases and 8 bases, there was a span of 9 bases. CDR1 is DFQATT, CDR2 SNEGSKA, per germline (reference sequence). This CDR3 is built from 12 residues. This CDR3 reads CSARPHSGELFF. The CDR3 DNA reads as TGCAGTGCTAGACCCCATTCGGGGGAGCTGTTTTTT.

The chain employs TRBV20-1 and TRBJ2-3, with TRBD2 matching 8 bases. The CDR3 is 16 amino acids. With V trimmed by 5 bases and J by 3 bases, 13 bases remained unmatched. Germline V gene lookup returns CDR1 DFQATT and CDR2 SNEGSKA (reference sequence). CDR3 region: CSAVPRAGAGTDTQYF. The CDR3 nucleotides read TGCAGTGCTGTCCCTCGAGCGGGAGCTGGAACAGATACGCAGTATTTT.